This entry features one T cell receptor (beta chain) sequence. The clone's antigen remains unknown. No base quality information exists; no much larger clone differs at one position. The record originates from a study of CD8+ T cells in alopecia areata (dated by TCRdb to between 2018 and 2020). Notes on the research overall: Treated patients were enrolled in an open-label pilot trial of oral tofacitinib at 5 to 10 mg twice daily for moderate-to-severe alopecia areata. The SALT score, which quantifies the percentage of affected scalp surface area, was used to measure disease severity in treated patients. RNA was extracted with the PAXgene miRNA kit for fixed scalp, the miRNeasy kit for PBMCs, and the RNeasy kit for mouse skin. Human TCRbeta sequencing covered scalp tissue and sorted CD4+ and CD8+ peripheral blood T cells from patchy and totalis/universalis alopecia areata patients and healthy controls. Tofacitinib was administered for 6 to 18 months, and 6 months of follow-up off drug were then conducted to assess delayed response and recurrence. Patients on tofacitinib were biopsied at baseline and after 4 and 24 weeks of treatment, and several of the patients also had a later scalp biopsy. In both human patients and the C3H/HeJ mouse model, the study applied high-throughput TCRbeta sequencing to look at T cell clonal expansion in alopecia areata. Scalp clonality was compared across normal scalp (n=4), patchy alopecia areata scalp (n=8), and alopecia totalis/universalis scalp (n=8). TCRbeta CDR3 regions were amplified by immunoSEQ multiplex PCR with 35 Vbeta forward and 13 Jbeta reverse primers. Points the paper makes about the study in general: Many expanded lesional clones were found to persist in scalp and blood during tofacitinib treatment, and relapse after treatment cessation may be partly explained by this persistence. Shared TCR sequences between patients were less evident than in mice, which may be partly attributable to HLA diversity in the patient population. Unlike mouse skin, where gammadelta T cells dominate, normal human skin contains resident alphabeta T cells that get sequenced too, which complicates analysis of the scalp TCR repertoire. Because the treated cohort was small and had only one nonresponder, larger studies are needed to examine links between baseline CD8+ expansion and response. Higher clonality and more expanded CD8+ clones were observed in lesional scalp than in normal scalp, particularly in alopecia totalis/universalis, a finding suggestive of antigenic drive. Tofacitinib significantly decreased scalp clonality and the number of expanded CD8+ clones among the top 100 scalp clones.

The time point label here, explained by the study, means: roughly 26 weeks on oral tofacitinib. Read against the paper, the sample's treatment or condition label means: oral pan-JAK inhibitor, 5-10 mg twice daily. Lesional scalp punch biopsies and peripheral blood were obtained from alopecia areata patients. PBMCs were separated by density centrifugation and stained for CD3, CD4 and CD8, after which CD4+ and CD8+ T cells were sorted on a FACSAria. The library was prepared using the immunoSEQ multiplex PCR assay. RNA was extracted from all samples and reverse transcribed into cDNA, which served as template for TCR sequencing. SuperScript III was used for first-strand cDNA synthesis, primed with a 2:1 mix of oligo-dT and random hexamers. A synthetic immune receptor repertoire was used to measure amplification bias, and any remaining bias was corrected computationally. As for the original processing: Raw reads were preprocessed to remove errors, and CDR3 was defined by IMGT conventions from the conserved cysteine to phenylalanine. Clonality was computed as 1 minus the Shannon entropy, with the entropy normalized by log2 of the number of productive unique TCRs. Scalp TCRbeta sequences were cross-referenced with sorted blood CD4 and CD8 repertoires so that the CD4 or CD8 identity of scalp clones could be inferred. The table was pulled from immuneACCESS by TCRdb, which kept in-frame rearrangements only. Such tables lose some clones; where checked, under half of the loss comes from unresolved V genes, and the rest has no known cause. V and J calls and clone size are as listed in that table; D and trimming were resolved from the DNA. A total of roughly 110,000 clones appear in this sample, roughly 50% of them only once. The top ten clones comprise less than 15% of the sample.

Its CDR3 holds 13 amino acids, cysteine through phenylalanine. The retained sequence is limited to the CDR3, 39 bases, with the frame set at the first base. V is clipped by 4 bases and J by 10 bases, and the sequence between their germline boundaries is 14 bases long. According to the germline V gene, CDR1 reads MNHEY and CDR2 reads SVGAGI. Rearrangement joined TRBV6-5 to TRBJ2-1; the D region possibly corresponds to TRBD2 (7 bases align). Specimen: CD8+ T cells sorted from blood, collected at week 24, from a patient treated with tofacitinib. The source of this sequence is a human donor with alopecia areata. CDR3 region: CASSFGGAWEQFF. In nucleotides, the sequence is TGTGCCAGCAGTTTTGGGGGGGCTTGGGAGCAGTTCTTC.